This paragraph reports one T cell receptor beta chain. Its antigen is currently unknown. In this CDR3 the conserved last residue, phenylalanine or tryptophan, is missing, so a read error is likely. The data stem from a study of regulatory T cells in long-lasting Graves disease. Regarding the study as a whole: TCR diversity in persistent Graves' patients was below that of newly diagnosed ones. New patients shared fewer public clonotypes (approximately 970) than persistent patients did (around 2,900).

The time point here: persistent/refractory GD, antithyroid drugs over 5 years with positive TRAb. Following extraction of RNA from PBMCs, that RNA was used to make the TCR library. Germline V lookup: CDR1 SGHTA, CDR2 FQGNSA. This CDR3 comprises 11 residues. Arm-PCR of CDR3 regions with iRepertoire HTBI primers generated TCR beta libraries. In the original analysis: Taken together, the samples had 62 TRBV and 13 to 15 TRBJ segments identified. One entry per CDR3 protein results from TCRdb running MiXCR on the multiplex PCR reads. The V and J calls and clone size are TCRdb's, not the authors'. The table shows some 370,000 distinct CDR3 sequences, with around 21% occurring only once.

Sample: peripheral blood mononuclear cells (PBMCs), taken when the disease was refractory, from a patient treated with antithyroid drugs. The clonotype was recovered from a female donor with Graves disease. This chain connects TRBV7-2 to TRBJ2-5; no firm D call. This CDR3 reads CASSLAETQYL. Here the CDR3 DNA reads TGCGCCAGCAGCTTGGCAGAGACCCAGTACCTC.